This T cell receptor (beta chain) was documented in a study of CD8+ T cells in alopecia areata. Notes on the study in general: Especially in alopecia totalis/universalis, lesional scalp showed greater clonality than normal scalp did. Between patients, shared TCR sequences were less clear than in mice. This was possibly due in part to HLA diversity in the patient population.

Cutaneous lymph nodes were pooled and cells sorted by CD4, CD8alpha, NKG2D, NKG2ACE and more. As to this clone: As yet, its antigen is unknown. Mouse germline and gene names are used. Read data end 4 residues before the CDR3 end; the end is taken from the germline J gene. Other DNA sequences from this sample encode an identical CDR3 as well.

From germline, CDR1 is NSQYPW and CDR2 LRSPGD (reference sequence). This CDR3 has 14 amino acids. After isolation, RNA underwent reverse transcription to generate cDNA as the sequencing template. Here immunoSEQ multiplex PCR was the method, and the copy in TCRdb shows in-frame clones only, minus some. The repertoire shows over 250,000 clones, none seen only once; the top ten take 1.2%. This chain joins TRBV1 and TRBJ2-5; 8 bases fit TRBD1. This receptor was identified in a C3H/HeJ mouse with alopecia areata. The strain's MHC: H2-k. The sample comprised CD4+ T cells sorted from a lymph node. This CDR3 is CTCSAGTGKDTQYF. The CDR3 bases that were read are TGCACCTGCAGTGCAGGGACAGGGAAAGAC.